The rows below give T cell receptor beta chains drawn from one sample of a study of CD8 T cells in ankylosing spondylitis. TCRdb reprocessed the 5' RACE reads via MiXCR and lists one record per CDR3 protein. The data contain some 130,000 distinct CDR3 sequences, about 7% of them singletons. Sequencing was performed on blood, either unsorted or a sorted T cell fraction (not recorded which). The receptors were gathered from a female donor with ankylosing spondylitis or in good health (not recorded which). CDR3s include the opening cysteine and the closing phenylalanine or tryptophan. The order of the fields is D gene, J gene, V gene, clone size, CDR3 protein, CDR3 DNA. A D gene is named only where the DNA matches it firmly. Only some rows state a clone size, as once, few, many or a class for expanded clones.

d_gene: NA; j_gene: TRBJ2-5; v_gene: TRBV4-1; abundance: many; CDR3aa: CASSHSGQETQYF; CDR3nt: TGCGCCAGCAGCCATTCAGGGCAAGAGACCCAGTACTTC
d_gene: TRBD2; j_gene: TRBJ2-1; v_gene: TRBV12-3/TRBV12-4; abundance: many; CDR3aa: CASSRGRGVSYNEQFF; CDR3nt: TGTGCCAGCAGCCGGGGGAGGGGAGTAAGCTACAATGAGCAGTTCTTC
d_gene: NA; j_gene: TRBJ2-3; v_gene: TRBV5-1; abundance: many; CDR3aa: CASSKRSDRTSTDTQYF; CDR3nt: TGCGCCAGCAGCAAAAGATCCGACAGGACTAGCACAGATACGCAGTATTTT
d_gene: NA; j_gene: TRBJ2-5; v_gene: TRBV5-1; abundance: many; CDR3aa: CASSLAGGGLKETQYF; CDR3nt: TGCGCCAGCAGCTTGGCGGGGGGCGGCCTTAAAGAGACCCAGTACTTC
d_gene: NA; j_gene: TRBJ2-5; v_gene: TRBV5-1; abundance: many; CDR3aa: CASSSQGRETQYF; CDR3nt: TGCGCCAGCAGCTCCCAGGGGAGGGAGACCCAGTACTTC
d_gene: NA; j_gene: TRBJ1-5; v_gene: TRBV7-9; abundance: NA; CDR3aa: CSSSPGGDQPQHF; CDR3nt: TGTTCCAGCAGCCCGGGAGGGGATCAGCCCCAGCATTTT
d_gene: TRBD1; j_gene: TRBJ1-2; v_gene: TRBV6-1; abundance: many; CDR3aa: CASSEMTGGYGYTF; CDR3nt: TGTGCCAGCAGTGAAATGACAGGGGGCTATGGCTACACCTTC
d_gene: TRBD2; j_gene: TRBJ2-1; v_gene: TRBV9; abundance: many; CDR3aa: CASSPRLAGGSEQFF; CDR3nt: TGTGCCAGCAGCCCTCGACTAGCGGGGGGGTCCGAGCAGTTCTTC
d_gene: NA; j_gene: TRBJ1-3; v_gene: TRBV4-2; abundance: many; CDR3aa: CASSPPRASGNTIYF; CDR3nt: TGTGCCAGCAGCCCGCCTAGGGCCAGTGGAAACACCATATATTTT
d_gene: NA; j_gene: TRBJ1-5; v_gene: TRBV20-1; abundance: many; CDR3aa: CSAKGVRGNQPQHF; CDR3nt: TGCAGTGCTAAAGGGGTAAGGGGCAATCAGCCCCAGCATTTT
d_gene: TRBD1; j_gene: TRBJ1-2; v_gene: TRBV11-1; abundance: many; CDR3aa: CASSLQSGTETILWGYTF; CDR3nt: TGTGCCAGCAGCTTACAATCCGGGACAGAAACCATTCTATGGGGCTACACCTTC
d_gene: NA; j_gene: TRBJ1-3; v_gene: TRBV6-1; abundance: many; CDR3aa: CASSEQEFSGNTIYF; CDR3nt: TGTGCCAGCAGTGAACAAGAATTCTCTGGAAACACCATATATTTT
d_gene: NA; j_gene: TRBJ1-2; v_gene: TRBV3-1; abundance: many; CDR3aa: CASSQDRWHQDNGGYTF; CDR3nt: TGTGCCAGCAGCCAAGATCGGTGGCACCAAGATAACGGAGGCTACACCTTC
d_gene: TRBD1; j_gene: TRBJ2-1; v_gene: TRBV6-1; abundance: many; CDR3aa: CASSGRGPSSYNEQFF; CDR3nt: TGTGCCAGCAGTGGAAGGGGGCCTAGCTCCTACAATGAGCAGTTCTTC
d_gene: NA; j_gene: TRBJ2-7; v_gene: TRBV7-2; abundance: few; CDR3aa: CASSLGRDQQYF; CDR3nt: TGTGCCAGCAGCTTAGGACGGGACCAGCAGTACTTC
d_gene: TRBD1; j_gene: TRBJ1-4; v_gene: TRBV7-9; abundance: many; CDR3aa: CASSFSVQGTVNEKLFF; CDR3nt: TGTGCCAGCAGCTTCTCGGTACAGGGGACAGTCAATGAAAAACTGTTTTTT
d_gene: NA; j_gene: TRBJ2-7; v_gene: TRBV12-3/TRBV12-4; abundance: many; CDR3aa: CASSAEGSYEQYF; CDR3nt: TGTGCCAGCAGTGCCGAGGGGTCGTACGAGCAGTACTTC
d_gene: TRBD1; j_gene: TRBJ2-2; v_gene: TRBV24-1; abundance: many; CDR3aa: CATSDPHRGQGTGELFF; CDR3nt: TGTGCCACCAGTGACCCCCACAGGGGTCAAGGGACCGGGGAGCTGTTTTTT
d_gene: NA; j_gene: TRBJ1-4; v_gene: TRBV20-1; abundance: many; CDR3aa: CSARAPVRSNEKLFF; CDR3nt: TGCAGTGCTAGAGCCCCGGTTAGATCGAATGAAAAACTGTTTTTT
d_gene: NA; j_gene: TRBJ2-5; v_gene: TRBV14; abundance: NA; CDR3aa: CASSRTGTLETQYF; CDR3nt: TGTGCCAGCAGCCGGACCGGGACGTTAGAGACCCAGTACTTC
d_gene: NA; j_gene: TRBJ2-1; v_gene: TRBV20-1; abundance: many; CDR3aa: CSAFRANEQFF; CDR3nt: TGCAGTGCTTTCCGGGCCAATGAGCAGTTCTTC
d_gene: TRBD1; j_gene: TRBJ1-2; v_gene: TRBV20-1; abundance: many; CDR3aa: CSAREGRGLHYGYTF; CDR3nt: TGCAGTGCTAGAGAGGGCAGGGGGCTACACTATGGCTACACCTTC
d_gene: NA; j_gene: TRBJ1-1; v_gene: TRBV6-1; abundance: many; CDR3aa: CASSEAGNDWSLKAFF; CDR3nt: TGTGCCAGCAGTGAAGCGGGGAATGACTGGAGCCTCAAAGCTTTCTTT
d_gene: NA; j_gene: TRBJ2-4; v_gene: TRBV6-1; abundance: many; CDR3aa: CASSQIQGGIQYF; CDR3nt: TGTGCCAGCAGCCAAATACAGGGAGGCATTCAGTACTTC
d_gene: TRBD2; j_gene: TRBJ2-1; v_gene: TRBV5-1; abundance: many; CDR3aa: CASSLAGWTSGGLSSYNEQFF; CDR3nt: TGCGCCAGCAGCTTGGCCGGGTGGACTAGCGGGGGTTTGAGCTCCTACAATGAGCAGTTCTTC
d_gene: NA; j_gene: TRBJ1-4; v_gene: TRBV14; abundance: many; CDR3aa: CASSHTGREKLFF; CDR3nt: TGTGCCAGCAGCCACACAGGGCGTGAAAAACTGTTTTTT
d_gene: TRBD1; j_gene: TRBJ1-2; v_gene: TRBV7-2; abundance: many; CDR3aa: CASSLTGGYYGYTF; CDR3nt: TGTGCCAGCAGCTTAACAGGGGGCTACTATGGCTACACCTTC
d_gene: TRBD2; j_gene: TRBJ2-5; v_gene: TRBV5-1; abundance: many; CDR3aa: CASSYGGGLETQYF; CDR3nt: TGCGCCAGCAGCTATGGGGGAGGGCTTGAGACCCAGTACTTC